These 10 T cell receptor beta chains originate from one sample sequenced in a study of OX40 agonist ivuxolimab in advanced cancers. Using immunoSEQ multiplex PCR, the repertoire was profiled, and TCRdb retains in-frame clones only, with some absent. The sample contains approximately 100,000 clones, approximately 90% of which appear only once. This sample comprised CD4+ or CD8+ T cells sorted from blood, obtained in a trial of the OX40 agonist ivuxolimab. The origin of the receptors is an adult with an advanced solid tumor such as melanoma, head and neck, liver or kidney cancer.

This chain joins TRBV9 and TRBJ2-2; maybe TRBD1 (6 bases). In germline, CDR1 is SGDLS, CDR2 YYNGEE. This CDR3 has 16 residues. V was clipped by 6 bases and J by 0 bases, with 15 bases between them. The CDR3 DNA sequence: TGTGCCAGCACCTTGACAGGCACCCCGAACACCGGGGAGCTGTTTTTT. As protein: CASTLTGTPNTGELFF.

The V and J genes are TRBV28 and TRBJ2-1, with 7 bases aligning to TRBD2. V lost 2 bases and J lost 6; bases outside the gene matches: 4. Germline CDR1 reads MDHEN; CDR2 reads SYDVKM. The CDR3 spans 14 residues. CDR3 sequence: CASSLGGGGNEQFF. The CDR3 DNA follows: TGTGCCAGCAGTTTAGGTGGGGGGGGCAATGAGCAGTTCTTC.

CDR3 residues: CASNRQGNGYTF. The CDR3 DNA sequence: TGTGCCAGCAACCGACAGGGGAATGGCTACACCTTC. This chain connects TRBV6-1 to TRBJ1-2; the match to TRBD1 covers 8 bases. Germline loops: CDR1 MNHNS, CDR2 SASEGT. The CDR3 extends over 12 amino acids. Unmatched junction bases numbered 4, after V lost 7 bases and J lost 6 bases.

The chain has TRBV18 and TRBJ2-5, with D possibly being TRBD2 (5 bases). Per germline, CDR1 KGHSH and CDR2 LQKENI. The CDR3 length is 14 residues. Trimming left V 3 bases short and J 3 bases short, with 11 bases between. The CDR3 bases are TGTGCCAGCTCACCGGCAGAGGGAGAAGAGACCCAGTACTTC. Protein product: CASSPAEGEETQYF.

This chain uses TRBV7-2 with TRBJ2-3, with unresolved D. The germline V and J ends were trimmed by 2 bases and 0 bases, with 12 bases remaining between them. Per germline, CDR1 SGHTA and CDR2 FQGNSA. The CDR3 is 16 residues long. The CDR3 DNA reads TGTGCCAGCAGCTTACAACTTTTGACTAGCACAGATACGCAGTATTTT. Residues: CASSLQLLTSTDTQYF.

The CDR3 is CASSPAEKRNTEAFF. The DNA for the CDR3 is TGCGCCAGCAGCCCGGCGGAAAAGAGAAACACTGAAGCTTTCTTT. This chain uses TRBV4-3 with TRBJ1-1; D not resolved. CDR1 is LGHNA and CDR2 is YSLEER in the germline V gene. The CDR3 spans 15 residues. V lost 4 bases and J lost 2, with 14 bases in between.

This chain connects TRBV7-2 to TRBJ1-3; D remains unclear. The CDR3 contains 15 residues. The ends were cut back, 0 bases at V and 0 bases at J, with 6 bases in the middle. Per germline, CDR1 SGHTA and CDR2 FQGNSA. This chain's CDR3 is CASSLAVDSGNTIYF. The CDR3 DNA reads TGTGCCAGCAGCTTAGCAGTTGACTCTGGAAACACCATATATTTT.

The rearrangement uses TRBV7-9 and TRBJ2-5, with D possibly being TRBD2 (6 bases). Trimming cost V 5 bases and J 7 bases, with 17 bases left between them. The germline CDR1 and CDR2 sequences are SEHNR and FQNEAQ (reference sequence). The CDR3 is 14 residues long. CDR3 in DNA: TGTGCCAGCAGCCTGAATGAAGGGCGGGGGACCCAGTACTTC. The encoded protein is CASSLNEGRGTQYF.

The chain uses TRBV4-2 and TRBJ1-2, with TRBD1 matching over 8 bases. The CDR3 runs 17 residues. Germline trimming cut 4 bases from V and 6 bases from J; bases unmatched to any gene: 16. Germline lookup yields CDR1 LGHNA and CDR2 YNFKEQ. CDR3 sequence reads: CASSLLSSGGARNGYTF. The DNA for the CDR3 is TGTGCCAGCAGCCTCCTAAGTTCAGGGGGCGCCCGAAATGGCTACACCTTC.

The V gene is TRBV28, the J gene TRBJ1-1; D ambiguous. This CDR3 has 14 amino acids. The V end lost 2 bases, the J end lost 7 bases, and 14 bases lay between the germline ends. From germline, CDR1 is MDHEN and CDR2 SYDVKM. This CDR3 reads CASSLGPLRNEAFF. CDR3 DNA: TGTGCCAGCAGTTTAGGGCCGCTACGTAATGAAGCTTTCTTT. The variable domain in full, with the rest retrieved from reference TRBV28 and TRBJ1-1, is DVKVTQSSRYLVKRTGEKVFLECVQDMDHENMFWYRQDPGLGLRLIYFSYDVKMKEKGDIPEGYSVSREKKERFSLILESASTNQTSMYLCASSLGPLRNEAFFGQGTRLTVV.